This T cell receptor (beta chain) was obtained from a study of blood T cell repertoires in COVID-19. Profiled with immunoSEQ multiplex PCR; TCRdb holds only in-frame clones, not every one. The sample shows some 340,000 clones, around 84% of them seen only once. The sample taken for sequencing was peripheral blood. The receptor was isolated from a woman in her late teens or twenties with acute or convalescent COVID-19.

CDR3: CASSQTGTLRQYF. The DNA of the CDR3 is TGTGCCAGCAGCCAGACAGGTACCCTAAGGCAGTACTTC. The chain recombines TRBV3-1 (or the pseudogene TRBV3-2) with TRBJ2-7; a weak D match, TRBD1 (6 bases). Looked up from germline, CDR1 is LGHDT and CDR2 is YNNKEL (reference sequence). This CDR3 is built from 13 residues. V was pared by 3 bases and J by 9 bases, with 15 bases between.